This T cell receptor beta chain was obtained from a study of blood T cells in healthy people across ages. This clonotype occurred many times. The use of a sample-barcoded 5' primer and a J-beta primer mix characterized a second PCR of 7 to 11 cycles. TCRdb reprocessed the 5' RACE reads with MiXCR, giving one entry per CDR3 protein. The sample carries roughly 800,000 distinct CDR3 sequences, around a quarter recorded once. The CDR3 length is 16 residues. With 0 bases removed from V and 0 bases from J, the gap between germline ends came to 6 bases. Germline assignment: CDR1 KGHSH and CDR2 LQKENI. These data also featured in a second study, about T cells of mothers and their children.

Sequenced material: blood. This receptor was obtained from a boy between 10 and 17 years old in good health. The V call is TRBV18, the J call TRBJ2-6; D may be TRBD2 (6 bases). Here the CDR3 DNA reads TGTGCCAGCTCACCACCGGGGGGCTCTGGGGCCAACGTCCTGACTTTC. It translates to CASSPPGGSGANVLTF.